This T cell receptor beta chain appears in the sequencing data of a study of cytomegalovirus exposure and HLA in healthy donors. The germline CDR1 and CDR2 sequences are SNHLY and FYNNEI. CDR3 length: 13 amino acids. V shed 5 bases and J 4 bases; nucleotides not matched to a gene: 4. The PCR contained 60 Vbeta and 13 Jbeta primers. Assay used: immunoSEQ multiplex PCR; TCRdb lists only in-frame clones, some missing. Here the sample spans around 88,000 clones, about 78% being singletons. J is TRBJ1-2 and V is TRBV2; TRBD1 agrees at 7 bases. The material sequenced was PBMCs. This TCR was recovered from a woman in her 40s in good health and CMV-seropositive. The CDR3 sequence is CASSPRDSYGYTF. In DNA form, the CDR3 reads TGTGCCAGCAGTCCTCGGGACAGCTATGGCTACACCTTC.